The next 29 T cell receptor beta chains were all read from a single sample in a study of chemoradiotherapy in HPV16-positive cancers. Clones were sequenced by immunoSEQ multiplex PCR, and TCRdb holds only the in-frame ones, with some missing. The table lists 30,000 to 40,000 clones, around 76% of them singletons. The sequenced sample was blood, obtained from a patient who underwent chemoradiotherapy. All receptors derive from a human donor with HPV-associated anogenital cancer.

J is TRBJ2-7 and V is TRBV19, with TRBD2 identical over 15 bases. The V gene end was trimmed by 6 bases and the J gene end by 0 bases; junction bases not matched to a gene: 9. The CDR3 runs to 18 residues. CDR1 and CDR2 (germline): LNHDA, SQIVND (reference sequence). Here the CDR3 DNA reads TGTGCCAGTAGACGGGGACTAGCGGGGGGCTCGAGCTCCTACGAGCAGTACTTC. Amino acids: CASRRGLAGGSSSYEQYF. The full variable domain, rest sourced from reference TRBV19 and TRBJ2-7, is DGGITQSPKYLFRKEGQNVTLSCEQNLNHDAMYWYRQDPGQGLRLIYYSQIVNDFQKGDIAEGYSVSREKKESFPLTVTSAQKNPTAFYLCASRRGLAGGSSSYEQYFGPGTRLTVT.

This clone turned up a few times. The V and J genes are TRBV19 and TRBJ1-2; D gene ambiguous. The CDR3 has 12 residues. V lost 7 bases and J lost 3, with 9 bases in between. Per germline, CDR1 LNHDA and CDR2 SQIVND (reference sequence). CDR3 protein: CASKGGYYGYTF. The CDR3 bases are TGTGCCAGTAAGGGCGGATACTATGGCTACACCTTC.

The chain links TRBV30 to TRBJ1-1; D remains unclear. Germline-derived CDR1 and CDR2 are GTSNPN and SVGIG (reference sequence). The CDR3 covers 13 residues. V was pared by 0 bases and J by 1 base, with 6 bases between. Written as DNA, the CDR3 is TGTGCCTGGAGTGTCCTGGAGAACACTGAAGCTTTCTTT. Translation gives CAWSVLENTEAFF.

This chain joins TRBV10-2 and TRBJ2-1; 12 bases match TRBD2. Germline CDR1 reads WSHSY; CDR2 reads SAAADI. V gave up 4 bases and J gave up 6 bases; unmatched junction bases: 4. This CDR3 spans 15 amino acids. The CDR3 region is CASSASGGASNEQFF. CDR3 nucleotides: TGCGCCAGCAGTGCTAGCGGGGGGGCCTCCAATGAGCAGTTCTTC.

V usage is TRBV7-8 and J usage is TRBJ1-6; D possibly corresponds to TRBD1 (6 bases). Trimming removed 6 bases from V and 5 bases from J, with 8 bases in between. Germline lookup yields CDR1 SGHVS and CDR2 FQNEAQ. This CDR3 is built from 13 residues. CDR3 DNA sequence: TGTGCCAGCAGACAGGGTGATAATTCACCCCTCCACTTT. It yields the protein CASRQGDNSPLHF.

This chain uses TRBV4-1 with TRBJ2-5, with a tentative D call TRBD2 (6 bases). This CDR3 is 17 amino acids long. Trimming pared 0 bases from V and 1 base from J, leaving 15 bases between. Germline V gene data show CDR1 as MGHRA and CDR2 as YSYEKL. The CDR3 spells CASSQDPPGTLQETQYF. DNA for the CDR3: TGCGCCAGCAGCCAAGATCCCCCCGGGACTCTCCAAGAGACCCAGTACTTC.

The rearrangement joins TRBV5-8 to TRBJ2-5; D gene unclear. The V gene's germline CDR1 is SGHTS and CDR2 YDEGEE. The CDR3 covers 12 residues. V shed 2 bases and J shed 5 bases, with 7 bases lying between them. The CDR3 nucleotides read TGTGCCAGCAGCTTACATGGCGAGACCCAGTACTTC. Translation gives CASSLHGETQYF.

There are a few counts of this clone. This CDR3 reads CASSPHPGTGWVEQYF. Written as DNA, the CDR3 is TGTGCCAGCAGCCCGCACCCCGGGACAGGGTGGGTAGAGCAGTACTTC. The chain employs TRBV7-6 and TRBJ2-7; 9 bases line up with TRBD1. The CDR3 totals 16 residues. Germline V CDR1 and CDR2: SGHVS, FNYEAQ. With 5 bases clipped from V and 7 bases from J, the junction kept 15 bases outside the gene matches.

There are a few counts of this clone. The sample has other DNA sequences that encode this CDR3 too. The CDR3 spells CASSFGTATYEQYF. Here the CDR3 DNA reads TGTGCCAGCAGCTTTGGGACAGCCACCTACGAGCAGTACTTC. This chain links TRBV7-2 with TRBJ2-7; TRBD1 matches 7 bases. The CDR3 is 14 amino acids. The trim removed 3 bases at V and 2 bases at J, leaving 4 bases unmatched. Germline CDR1 and CDR2: SGHTA and FQGNSA. Filled out from reference TRBV7-2 and TRBJ2-7, the complete variable domain reads GAGVSQSPSNKVTEKGKDVELRCDPISGHTALYWYRQSLGQGLEFLIYFQGNSAPDKSGLPSDRFSAERTGGSVSTLTIQRTQQEDSAVYLCASSFGTATYEQYFGPGTRLTVT.

The J gene is TRBJ2-5, the V gene TRBV5-1; TRBD2 aligns across 9 bases. Trimming at V came to 0 bases and at J to 0 bases, leaving 3 bases not matched to a gene. Germline V gene sequence: CDR1 SGHRS, CDR2 YFSETQ. The CDR3 runs to 16 residues. The CDR3 spells CASSLDLAGYQETQYF. CDR3 sequence (DNA): TGCGCCAGCAGCTTGGACCTAGCGGGGTACCAAGAGACCCAGTACTTC.

In its sample, this clone is medium-sized. The chain carries TRBV10-3 and TRBJ1-2, with D possibly being TRBD1 (5 bases). V dropped 2 bases and J dropped 7 bases, with 23 bases sitting between them. This CDR3 region has 17 residues. Per germline, CDR1 ENHRY and CDR2 SYGVKD. Here the CDR3 reads CAISETRALRLMGGYTF. DNA of the CDR3: TGTGCCATCAGTGAGACCAGGGCCCTTAGGTTGATGGGTGGCTACACCTTC.

The gene calls are TRBV19 and TRBJ1-5; no clear D. The CDR3 is 12 residues long. V lost 6 bases to trimming and J lost 1 base, with 4 bases between them. CDR1 is LNHDA, CDR2 SQIVND, per germline (reference sequence). CDR3 region: CASRDSNQPQHF. DNA of the CDR3: TGTGCCAGTAGAGACAGCAATCAGCCCCAGCATTTT. Using reference TRBV19 and TRBJ1-5 for the parts outside the CDR3, the full variable domain is DGGITQSPKYLFRKEGQNVTLSCEQNLNHDAMYWYRQDPGQGLRLIYYSQIVNDFQKGDIAEGYSVSREKKESFPLTVTSAQKNPTAFYLCASRDSNQPQHFGDGTRLSIL.

The chain couples TRBV5-1 to TRBJ2-1; 7 positions match TRBD1. The V gene's germline CDR1 is SGHRS and CDR2 YFSETQ. J gave up 6 bases and V 3 bases, and 6 bases lay outside the gene matches. There are 14 residues in the CDR3. DNA of the CDR3: TGCGCCAGCAGCTATTCGGACAGGATCAATGAGCAGTTCTTC. It codes for CASSYSDRINEQFF.

The gene calls are TRBV19 and TRBJ2-5; D gene unclear. The CDR3 has 14 amino acids. Per germline, CDR1 LNHDA and CDR2 SQIVND (reference sequence). Trimming cost V 1 base and J 5 bases, with 11 bases left between them. The CDR3 DNA follows: TGTGCCAGTAGTATAGGTTTAGGGATCGAGACCCAGTACTTC. This sequence encodes CASSIGLGIETQYF.

This sequence joins TRBV7-7 and TRBJ2-3; unclear D gene. Trimming stripped 0 bases from V and 4 bases from J, with 5 bases between. Per the germline V gene, CDR1 is SSHAT and CDR2 is FNYEAQ (reference sequence). This CDR3 comprises 13 residues. The CDR3 DNA is TGTGCCAGCAGCTTAGCTGGGGCAGATACGCAGTATTTT. As protein: CASSLAGADTQYF.

The chain uses TRBV2 and TRBJ1-3; 9 bases are a match to TRBD1. The V gene's germline CDR1 is SNHLY and CDR2 FYNNEI. Trimming cost V 7 bases and J 11 bases; bases outside gene matches: 9. The CDR3 length is 13 residues. The CDR3 DNA sequence: TGTGCCAGCACCGGACAGGGGAGCGGTGCCATATATTTT. Protein product: CASTGQGSGAIYF.

The chain uses TRBV12-5 and TRBJ1-6; 9 bases are shared with TRBD1. V lost 0 bases to trimming and J lost 8 bases; unmatched junction nucleotides: 5. Germline loops: CDR1 LGHNT, CDR2 FRNRAP. The CDR3 is made up of 16 amino acids. The CDR3 loop reads CASGLVLGQGHSPLHF. DNA for the CDR3: TGTGCTAGTGGTTTGGTACTTGGACAGGGGCATTCACCCCTCCACTTT.

CDR3 amino acids: CASRTQGWPQETQYF. DNA of the CDR3: TGCGCCAGCAGAACGCAGGGGTGGCCCCAAGAGACCCAGTACTTC. The chain joins TRBV5-1 to TRBJ2-5, with a possible D match to TRBD1 (6 bases). Germline assignment: CDR1 SGHRS and CDR2 YFSETQ. This CDR3 has 15 amino acids. V was clipped by 5 bases and J by 1 base, with 15 bases between them.

The chain combines TRBV5-1 with TRBJ2-7; 10 bases fit TRBD1. V gave up 0 bases and J gave up 3 bases; unmatched junction bases: 3. Germline CDR1 reads SGHRS; CDR2 reads YFSETQ. CDR3 length equals 15 residues. CDR3: CASSLEGQGFYEQYF. CDR3 DNA sequence: TGCGCCAGCAGCTTGGAGGGACAGGGGTTCTACGAGCAGTACTTC. Filled out from reference TRBV5-1 and TRBJ2-7, the complete variable domain reads KAGVTQTPRYLIKTRGQQVTLSCSPISGHRSVSWYQQTPGQGLQFLFEYFSETQRNKGNFPGRFSGRQFSNSRSEMNVSTLELGDSALYLCASSLEGQGFYEQYFGPGTRLTVT.

The table lists this clone with a few counts. The V call is TRBV27, the J call TRBJ2-7, with D possibly matching TRBD1 (5 bases). Germline V CDR1 and CDR2: MNHEY, SMNVEV (reference sequence). CDR3 length: 13 amino acids. V was pared by 3 bases and J by 1 base, with 7 bases between. The CDR3 bases are TGTGCCAGCAGTTTTTCAGGGTCCTACGAGCAGTACTTC. Protein product: CASSFSGSYEQYF.

This clone was seen only a few times. The DNA of the CDR3 is TGTGCCAGCAGTTTTTCGGGGGTTCGGCAGTTCTTC. Residues: CASSFSGVRQFF. This rearrangement joins TRBV27 to TRBJ2-1; weak D call: TRBD2 (6 bases). CDR1 MNHEY and CDR2 SMNVEV come from the germline V gene (reference sequence). The CDR3 has 12 amino acids. Trimming shortened V by 3 bases and J by 12 bases, and 12 bases separated the two germline ends.

As to this clone: One junction end does not reproduce the germline sequence, and a read error may be involved. The chain couples TRBV23-1 to TRBJ1-4, with TRBD1 matching 7 bases. TRBV23-1 belongs to the ORF category, with a function that is uncertain. This CDR3 contains 18 residues. DNA for the CDR3: TGCGCCAGCAGTCAAGTCGAAAGGGGGCGCGCAACAAATGAAAAACTGTTTTTT. Translation: CASSQVERGRATNEKLFF.

V is TRBV5-5 and J is TRBJ2-3; tentatively, D is TRBD2 (6 bases). The V end was cut by 0 bases, the J end by 2 bases, with 10 bases between. The CDR3 length is 15 residues. Germline V gene lookup returns CDR1 SGHKS and CDR2 YYEKEE (reference sequence). Written as DNA, the CDR3 is TGTGCCAGCAGCTTGGGACTAGGCTTCACAGATACGCAGTATTTT. Translating gives CASSLGLGFTDTQYF.

CDR3 amino acids: CASSLGGQGILGETQYF. For the CDR3, the DNA is TGTGCCAGCAGCTTAGGGGGACAGGGAATCTTAGGAGAGACCCAGTACTTC. V and J are TRBV7-9 and TRBJ2-5; 9 bases match TRBD1. Trimming removed 1 base from V and 4 bases from J; junction bases left unmatched: 10. Germline assignment: CDR1 SEHNR and CDR2 FQNEAQ (reference sequence). The CDR3 has 17 amino acids.

The CDR3 sequence: CASGIYDTYGYTF. The CDR3 DNA is TGTGCCAGCGGGATATACGACACCTATGGCTACACCTTC. This chain uses TRBV27 with TRBJ1-2; the D is unclear. Trimming removed 8 bases at V and 4 bases at J, with 14 bases between. The CDR3 extends over 13 amino acids. Per the germline V gene, CDR1 is MNHEY and CDR2 is SMNVEV (reference sequence).

This clone was counted between two and nine times. J is TRBJ1-2 and V is TRBV30; tentatively, D is TRBD1 (6 bases). Germline-derived CDR1 and CDR2 are GTSNPN and SVGIG (reference sequence). This CDR3 has 15 residues. Trimming shortened V by 1 base and J by 0 bases, and 12 bases separated the two germline ends. The chain's CDR3 is CAWSAGGGANYGYTF. The DNA for the CDR3 is TGTGCCTGGAGTGCTGGAGGGGGAGCTAACTATGGCTACACCTTC. Full variable domain (remainder filled in from reference TRBV30 and TRBJ1-2): SQTIHQWPATLVQPVGSPLSLECTVEGTSNPNLYWYRQAAGRGLQLLFYSVGIGQISSEVPQNLSASRPQDRQFILSSKKLLLSDSGFYLCAWSAGGGANYGYTFGSGTRLTVV.

A single count supports this clone. V usage is TRBV7-9 and J usage is TRBJ2-1, with a weak D call TRBD2 (6 bases). The CDR3 spans 14 residues. V gave up 5 bases and J gave up 2 bases, with 10 bases separating them. Looked up from germline, CDR1 is SEHNR and CDR2 is FQNEAQ (reference sequence). CDR3 in amino acids: CASSGGATYNEQFF. The CDR3 coding sequence is TGTGCCAGCAGCGGCGGGGCCACCTACAATGAGCAGTTCTTC.

The rearrangement joins TRBV7-7 to TRBJ2-4; tentatively, D is TRBD1 (6 bases). The CDR3 contains 18 residues. V was cut by 5 bases and J by 0 bases, with 20 bases left in between. Germline V gene sequence: CDR1 SSHAT, CDR2 FNYEAQ (reference sequence). In DNA form, the CDR3 reads TGTGCCAGCAGCCGAACTCCGCAGGGGAATAGAGCCAAAAACATTCAGTACTTC. As protein: CASSRTPQGNRAKNIQYF. The variable domain in full, with the rest retrieved from reference TRBV7-7 and TRBJ2-4, is GAGVSQSPRYKVTKRGQDVTLRCDPISSHATLYWYQQALGQGPEFLTYFNYEAQPDKSGLPSDRFSAERPEGSISTLTIQRTEQRDSAMYRCASSRTPQGNRAKNIQYFGAGTRLSVL.

The chain has TRBV7-9 and TRBJ2-1; 11 nucleotides align to TRBD2. J gave up 3 bases and V 3 bases, and 10 bases lay outside the gene matches. The CDR3 has 18 amino acids. In germline, CDR1 is SEHNR, CDR2 FQNEAQ (reference sequence). CDR3 nucleotides: TGTGCCAGCAGCTTCCCTAGCGGGGGGACCCCGAACTACAATGAGCAGTTCTTC. This codes for CASSFPSGGTPNYNEQFF.